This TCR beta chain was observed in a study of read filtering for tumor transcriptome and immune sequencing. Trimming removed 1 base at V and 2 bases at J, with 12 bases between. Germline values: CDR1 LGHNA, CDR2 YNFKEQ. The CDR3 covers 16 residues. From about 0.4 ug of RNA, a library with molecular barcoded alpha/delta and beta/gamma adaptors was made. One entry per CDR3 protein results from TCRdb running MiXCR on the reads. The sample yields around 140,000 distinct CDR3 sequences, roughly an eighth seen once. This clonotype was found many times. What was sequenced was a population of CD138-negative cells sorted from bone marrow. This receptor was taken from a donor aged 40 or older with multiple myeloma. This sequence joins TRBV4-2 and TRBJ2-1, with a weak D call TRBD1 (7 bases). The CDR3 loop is CASSQGSGGTYNEQFF. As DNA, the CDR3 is TGTGCCAGCAGCCAAGGTTCAGGGGGGACCTACAATGAGCAGTTCTTC.